This T cell receptor beta chain derives from a study of read filtering for tumor transcriptome and immune sequencing. The CDR3 length is 11 residues, termini included. Germline V gene data show CDR1 as SQVTM and CDR2 as ANQGSEA. The study's findings and limits: IR-seq captured clonotypes deeper and more reliably than RNA-seq. The sorted CD138-negative fraction was a mixed bone marrow immune population, not purified T cells.

This library used approximately 390 ng RNA and molecular barcoded adaptors spanning alpha/delta and beta/gamma chains. MiXCR was run by TCRdb on the reads, yielding one entry per CDR3 protein. The sample holds 93,000 or so distinct CDR3 sequences, 20% to 25% seen once. Turning to this clonotype: No antigen is known for it. No DNA is shown, since the ends of the CDR3 on it are uncertain; the CDR3 is the one TCRdb lists.

The clonotype was recovered from a donor at least 40 years old with multiple myeloma. Sample: a population of CD138-negative cells sorted from bone marrow. The V and J genes are TRBV29-1 and TRBJ1-2; the D call TRBD1 from the table was never checked on the DNA. The CDR3 is CSARANYGCTF.